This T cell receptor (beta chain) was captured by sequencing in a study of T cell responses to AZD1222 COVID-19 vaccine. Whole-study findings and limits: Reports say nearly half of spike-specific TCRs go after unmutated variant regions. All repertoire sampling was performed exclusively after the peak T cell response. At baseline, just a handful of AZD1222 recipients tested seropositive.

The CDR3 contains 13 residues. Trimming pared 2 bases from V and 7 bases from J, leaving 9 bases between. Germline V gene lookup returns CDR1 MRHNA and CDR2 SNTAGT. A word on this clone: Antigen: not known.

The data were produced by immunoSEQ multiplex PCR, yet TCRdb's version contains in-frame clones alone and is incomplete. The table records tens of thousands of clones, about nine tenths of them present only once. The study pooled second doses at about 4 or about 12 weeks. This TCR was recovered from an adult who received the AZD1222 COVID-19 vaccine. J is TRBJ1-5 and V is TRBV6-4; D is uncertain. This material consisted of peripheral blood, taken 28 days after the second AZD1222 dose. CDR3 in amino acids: CASSDRAGQPQHF. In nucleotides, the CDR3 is TGTGCCAGCAGTGACAGGGCGGGACAGCCCCAGCATTTT.